One sample yielded the 24 T cell receptor beta chains listed below, sequenced in a study of T cell changes during pregnancy in multiple sclerosis. Data came from immunoSEQ multiplex PCR; TCRdb stores just in-frame clones and leaves some out. This table holds over 70,000 clones, roughly 93% found once. Sequencing used peripheral blood, obtained in the third trimester of pregnancy. These receptors were obtained from a female donor with multiple sclerosis, enrolled in a pregnancy study.

This clone occurred a few times. The chain employs TRBV5-1 and TRBJ2-7; TRBD2 aligns across 9 bases. Germline V gene sequence: CDR1 SGHRS, CDR2 YFSETQ. The V and J ends lost 4 bases and 6 bases, in that order; junction bases with no gene match: 5. The CDR3 sequence is 13 residues long. CDR3 in amino acids: CASSNLLAGEQYF. CDR3 DNA sequence: TGCGCCAGCAGCAACCTACTAGCGGGCGAGCAGTACTTC.

The rearrangement links TRBV27 to TRBJ2-3, with 12 positions matching TRBD2. V shed 5 bases, J shed 0 bases, and the junction held 3 bases outside the gene matches. The CDR3 length is 16 residues. Germline V CDR1 and CDR2: MNHEY, SMNVEV (reference sequence). The CDR3 sequence: CASSRGLAGSTDTQYF. CDR3 in DNA: TGTGCCAGCAGTAGAGGACTAGCGGGAAGCACAGATACGCAGTATTTT.

This chain uses TRBV6-5 with TRBJ2-5; TRBD2 matches 14 bases. Germline CDR1 reads MNHEY; CDR2 reads SVGAGI. The CDR3 consists of 15 residues. The junction had 3 bases not matched to a gene; V was cut back by 5 bases and J by 4 bases. CDR3: CASSPGLAGGETQYF. The CDR3 region has the DNA TGTGCCAGCAGTCCCGGACTAGCGGGAGGAGAGACCCAGTACTTC.

The chain joins TRBV28 to TRBJ1-2; TRBD1 agrees at 7 bases. The junction had 16 bases not matched to a gene; V was cut back by 6 bases and J by 6 bases. Germline V gene lookup returns CDR1 MDHEN and CDR2 SYDVKM. The CDR3 has 16 amino acids. The CDR3 protein is CASSQTARHTGDGYTF. In nucleotides, the CDR3 is TGTGCCAGCAGCCAGACCGCCCGTCACACAGGGGATGGCTACACCTTC.

The CDR3 DNA reads TGTGCCAGCAGCTTATGGGGGGGACTAGCTTACGAGCAGTACTTC. This encodes CASSLWGGLAYEQYF. The chain combines TRBV13 with TRBJ2-7, with TRBD2 identical over 9 bases. Germline values: CDR1 PRHDT, CDR2 FYEKMQ (reference sequence). The V gene end was trimmed by 2 bases and the J gene end by 4 bases; junction bases not matched to a gene: 6. CDR3 length equals 15 residues.

The chain is built from TRBV14 and TRBJ1-2, with TRBD1 as a possible D gene (6 bases). The germline gives CDR1 SGHDN, CDR2 FVKESK. V gave up 1 base and J gave up 4 bases, with 10 bases separating them. The CDR3 length is 14 residues. CDR3 sequence reads: CASSQVGTPYGYTF. The CDR3 nucleotides are TGTGCCAGCAGCCAAGTCGGGACACCCTATGGCTACACCTTC. The variable domain in full, completed from reference TRBV14 and TRBJ1-2, reads EAGVTQFPSHSVIEKGQTVTLRCDPISGHDNLYWYRRVMGKEIKFLLHFVKESKQDESGMPNNRFLAERTGGTYSTLKVQPAELEDSGVYFCASSQVGTPYGYTFGSGTRLTVV.

V is TRBV30 and J is TRBJ2-5; weak D call: TRBD2 (6 bases). From germline, CDR1 is GTSNPN and CDR2 SVGIG (reference sequence). The V gene lost 6 bases and the J gene lost 4 bases, with 18 bases spanning the gap. The CDR3 spans 14 residues. As DNA, the CDR3 is TGTGCCTGTCGCGGACTAATCCGCGGAGAGACCCAGTACTTC. Its protein is CACRGLIRGETQYF. Filled out from reference TRBV30 and TRBJ2-5, the complete variable domain reads SQTIHQWPATLVQPVGSPLSLECTVEGTSNPNLYWYRQAAGRGLQLLFYSVGIGQISSEVPQNLSASRPQDRQFILSSKKLLLSDSGFYLCACRGLIRGETQYFGPGTRLLVL.

This clone was seen only once. Germline is not matched at one junction end, which may reflect a read error. The chain links TRBV7-7 to TRBJ2-7; perhaps TRBD1 as D (6 bases). Germline CDR1 SSHAT, CDR2 FNYEAQ (reference sequence). The CDR3 covers 13 residues. The CDR3 is CASSLEQGYEQYF. In DNA, the CDR3 is TGTGCTAGCAGCCTTGAACAGGGCTACGAGCAGTACTTC.

V usage is TRBV5-1 and J usage is TRBJ1-4, with 7 bases fitting TRBD1. The J segment lost 6 bases and the V segment lost 1 base, leaving 9 bases of the junction unmatched. Germline loops: CDR1 SGHRS, CDR2 YFSETQ. The CDR3 is made up of 16 amino acids. This CDR3 reads CASSLWARTGDEKLFF. The CDR3 DNA sequence: TGCGCCAGCAGCTTGTGGGCACGGACAGGAGATGAAAAACTGTTTTTT.

The chain has TRBV5-4 and TRBJ2-1; 9 nucleotides agree with TRBD2. This CDR3 contains 19 residues. Germline lookup yields CDR1 SGHNT and CDR2 YYREEE (reference sequence). With 0 bases clipped from V and 7 bases from J, the junction kept 17 bases outside the gene matches. CDR3 DNA: TGTGCCAGCAGCTTGGACCCACCGACTAGCGGAAACCCCGGGAATGAGCAGTTCTTC. This translates into CASSLDPPTSGNPGNEQFF.

The chain combines TRBV6-4 with TRBJ2-7; a possible D gene is TRBD2 (6 bases). The germline CDR1 and CDR2 sequences are MRHNA and SNTAGT. This CDR3 contains 14 residues. The V gene lost 4 bases and the J gene lost 3 bases, with 13 bases spanning the gap. The chain's CDR3 is CASSGLVRDYEQYF. CDR3 DNA: TGTGCCAGCAGTGGACTAGTTCGGGACTACGAGCAGTACTTC.

V gene TRBV28 combines with J gene TRBJ1-1; maybe TRBD1 (5 bases). The CDR3 contains 12 residues. Trimming took 7 bases from V and 13 from J, leaving 19 bases between them. Germline values: CDR1 MDHEN, CDR2 SYDVKM. The CDR3 DNA reads as TGTGCCAGCACCCTGACAGACCCCCCGGGTTTCTTT. Translating it yields CASTLTDPPGFF.

The J gene is TRBJ2-2, the V gene TRBV28; D remains unclear. Germline CDR1 is MDHEN and CDR2 is SYDVKM. V shed 6 bases and J shed 0 bases, with 5 bases lying between them. This CDR3 has 13 amino acids. The DNA for the CDR3 is TGTGCCAGCAGACTATCGAACACCGGGGAGCTGTTTTTT. Its protein product is CASRLSNTGELFF.

This clone showed up just once. The chain has TRBV6-5 and TRBJ2-1; TRBD1 aligns across 9 bases. V lost 4 bases and J lost 5; bases outside the gene matches: 6. This CDR3 is built from 15 residues. CDR1 is MNHEY and CDR2 is SVGAGI in the germline V gene. CDR3 DNA: TGTGCCAGCAGTTCCGGACAGGGGACCCACAATGAGCAGTTCTTC. It encodes CASSSGQGTHNEQFF.

Concerning this clone: Germline is not matched at one junction end, which may reflect a read error. The gene calls are TRBV7-7 and TRBJ2-3; D is possibly TRBD2 (5 bases). The CDR3 consists of 17 residues. The germline gives CDR1 SSHAT, CDR2 FNYEAQ (reference sequence). The chain's CDR3 is CASSLAPPRGGADTQYF. The CDR3 bases are TGTGCTAGCAGCTTAGCCCCCCCCCGGGGTGGGGCAGATACGCAGTATTTT.

The CDR3 is CATSRDSGSINEQFF. CDR3 DNA: TGTGCCACCAGCAGAGATAGCGGGAGTATAAATGAGCAGTTCTTC. The chain carries TRBV15 and TRBJ2-1, with 9 bases matching TRBD2. This CDR3 comprises 15 residues. Germline V gene sequence: CDR1 LNHNV, CDR2 YYDKDF (reference sequence). V lost 0 bases and J lost 7; bases outside the gene matches: 4.

The chain employs TRBV18 and TRBJ2-1; 11 bases map to TRBD2. The CDR3 contains 16 residues. Germline V gives CDR1 KGHSH, CDR2 LQKENI. V trimming: 2 bases; J trimming: 3 bases; junction bases outside the gene matches: 3. CDR3 DNA: TGTGCCAGCTCACCAAGGGGACTAGCGGACTACAATGAGCAGTTCTTC. Its protein product is CASSPRGLADYNEQFF.

The chain is built from TRBV18 and TRBJ2-3; D gene unclear. This CDR3 spans 13 amino acids. Germline loops: CDR1 KGHSH, CDR2 LQKENI. The germline V and J ends were trimmed by 3 bases and 2 bases, with 6 bases remaining between them. CDR3 region: CASSPSTTDTQYF. The CDR3 region has the DNA TGTGCCAGCTCACCGAGTACCACAGATACGCAGTATTTT.

The V and J genes are TRBV5-1 and TRBJ2-6; 14 positions agree with TRBD2. Germline loops: CDR1 SGHRS, CDR2 YFSETQ. The V gene end was trimmed by 1 base and the J gene end by 0 bases; junction bases not matched to a gene: 6. There are 20 residues in the CDR3. CDR3 sequence: CASSLMGLAGANSGANVLTF. The CDR3 DNA reads as TGCGCCAGCAGCTTGATGGGACTAGCGGGAGCGAACTCTGGGGCCAACGTCCTGACTTTC.

The chain carries TRBV11-2 and TRBJ2-5; the match to TRBD1 covers 9 bases. The CDR3 is 14 amino acids. The V gene's germline CDR1 is SGHAT and CDR2 FQNNGV. Unmatched junction bases numbered 6, after V lost 6 bases and J lost 4 bases. CDR3: CASSWGQGGETQYF. The DNA of the CDR3 is TGTGCCAGCAGTTGGGGACAGGGAGGAGAGACCCAGTACTTC.

V gene TRBV28 combines with J gene TRBJ2-7, with TRBD1 matching over 8 bases. The CDR3 covers 13 residues. J lost 5 bases, V lost 7 bases, and 7 bases had no gene match. Germline CDR1 MDHEN, CDR2 SYDVKM. The CDR3: CASNRDRFDEQYF. The DNA of the CDR3 is TGTGCCAGCAACCGGGACAGGTTCGACGAGCAGTACTTC. The complete variable domain, with remaining parts taken from reference TRBV28 and TRBJ2-7, reads DVKVTQSSRYLVKRTGEKVFLECVQDMDHENMFWYRQDPGLGLRLIYFSYDVKMKEKGDIPEGYSVSREKKERFSLILESASTNQTSMYLCASNRDRFDEQYFGPGTRLTVT.

V is TRBV27 and J is TRBJ2-7, with a weak D call TRBD1 (6 bases). From germline, CDR1 is MNHEY and CDR2 SMNVEV (reference sequence). Trimming removed 7 bases from V and 3 bases from J, with 7 bases in between. The length of the CDR3 is 11 residues. The CDR3 sequence: CASKQGYEQYF. DNA for the CDR3: TGTGCCAGCAAACAGGGCTACGAGCAGTACTTC.

This rearrangement joins TRBV5-4 to TRBJ2-2; TRBD1 is a possible D gene (5 bases). The CDR3 loop spans 16 amino acids. V was clipped by 4 bases and J by 5 bases, with 18 bases between them. The germline CDR1 and CDR2 sequences are SGHNT and YYREEE (reference sequence). In DNA form, the CDR3 reads TGTGCCAGCAGCCAACGGCAGGGTATTTTGACCGGGGAGCTGTTTTTT. This translates into CASSQRQGILTGELFF.

This rearrangement joins TRBV7-8 to TRBJ2-6; possible D gene TRBD1, 6 bases. The CDR3 is made up of 20 amino acids. Germline assignment: CDR1 SGHVS and CDR2 FQNEAQ. Trimming took off 0 bases at V and 0 bases at J, with 18 bases between the two ends. The CDR3 DNA follows: TGTGCCAGCAGCTTAGCGCTGAGGACAGTCCTCCTCTCTGGGGCCAACGTCCTGACTTTC. It codes for CASSLALRTVLLSGANVLTF.